This is a list of T cell receptor beta chains from one sample in a study of control samples from healthy donors and cancer patients. The assay was immunoSEQ multiplex PCR, and TCRdb's table has in-frame clones only and misses some. The data hold around 100,000 clones, with 88% observed a single time. Sequencing input: blood. Receptors originate from a woman aged 65 to 85 in good health. Both conserved end residues are part of each CDR3.

V: TRBV25-1; J: TRBJ1-1; CDR3: CASSDSRTGHTEAFF
V: TRBV5-1; J: TRBJ2-7; CDR3: CASSWAPDYEQYF
V: TRBV7-7; J: TRBJ2-3; CDR3: CASSLGGGVDTQYF
V: TRBV5-1; J: TRBJ2-1; CDR3: CASSKGQVQSYNEQFF
V: TRBV7-9; J: TRBJ1-5; CDR3: CASSSSDLNQPQHF
V: TRBV11-2; J: TRBJ2-3; CDR3: CASSPLSGTDTQYF
V: TRBV12-3/TRBV12-4; J: TRBJ2-3; CDR3: CASNPRATDTQYF
V: TRBV29-1; J: TRBJ1-3; CDR3: CSVGDRGTGNTIYF
V: TRBV4-3; J: TRBJ1-5; CDR3: CASSQDLGGGVGQPQHF
V: TRBV6-9; J: TRBJ2-7; CDR3: CASSLKGYEQYF
V: TRBV7-9; J: TRBJ1-6; CDR3: CASSPLWGSSYNSPLHF
V: TRBV5-1; J: TRBJ1-1; CDR3: CASSLDGTAMNTEAFF
V: TRBV6-4; J: TRBJ2-3; CDR3: CASSDSSGTSRTQYF
V: TRBV30; J: TRBJ1-5; CDR3: CAWRPRGLSNQPQHF
V: TRBV10-2; J: TRBJ1-1; CDR3: CASGGGGYTEAFF
V: TRBV2; J: TRBJ1-6; CDR3: CASREGPGSPLHF
V: TRBV2; J: TRBJ2-7; CDR3: CASNREVLQGTYEQYF
V: TRBV28; J: TRBJ1-5; CDR3: CASSTTYQPQHF
V: TRBV5-4; J: TRBJ1-4; CDR3: CASSVSGLMDEKLFF
V: TRBV10-3; J: TRBJ1-2; CDR3: CAIRDSGADTF
V: TRBV29-1; J: TRBJ1-1; CDR3: CSVAMDTWGEAFF
V: TRBV10-3; J: TRBJ1-1; CDR3: CAISQGAENTEAFF
V: TRBV5-6; J: TRBJ2-1; CDR3: CASSRDRGETYNEQFF
V: TRBV19; J: TRBJ2-3; CDR3: CASSMPPEDTQYF
V: TRBV21-1; J: TRBJ1-5; CDR3: CASWGDRGLGGNQPQHF
V: TRBV6-5; J: TRBJ1-2; CDR3: CASTVTGDGLGYTF
V: TRBV20-1; J: TRBJ2-3; CDR3: CSASTDTQYF
V: TRBV18; J: TRBJ2-5; CDR3: CASSPFGSQETQYF
V: TRBV5-1; J: TRBJ2-7; CDR3: CASSLEVKGALSEQYF
V: TRBV3-1/TRBV3-2; J: TRBJ1-1; CDR3: CASSQDSSWRLTEAFF
V: TRBV19; J: TRBJ2-3; CDR3: CASSPMGGRTDTQYF
V: TRBV2; J: TRBJ2-1; CDR3: CASSPDFTEQFF
V: TRBV5-1; J: TRBJ1-2; CDR3: CASSMDRGLYGYTF
V: TRBV25-1; J: TRBJ1-5; CDR3: CDNRDRGNQPQHF
V: TRBV28; J: TRBJ2-7; CDR3: CASSSTVHEQYF